This T cell receptor (beta chain) was sequenced in a study of human thymus T cells. Study-wide results and caveats: What appeared biased in thymic and blood repertoires was the usage of V and J genes.

Infants, healthy and Finnish, who were having corrective surgery for congenital heart defects served as donors. During surgery, about 0.5-1 mL peripheral blood was drawn from four of eight donors. As for this clone: The target antigen is unknown.

TCRdb's copy holds only in-frame clones and misses some; the assay was immunoSEQ multiplex PCR. This table has 54,000 or so clones, nearly 95% appearing once. Germline values: CDR1 SGHRS, CDR2 YFSETQ. Trimming stripped 0 bases from V and 8 bases from J, with 14 bases between. This CDR3 has 14 residues. The sequence derives from a boy younger than two with a congenital heart defect but otherwise immunologically healthy. The chain uses TRBV5-1 and TRBJ1-2; TRBD1 might be the D (6 bases). The sequenced sample consisted of blood. The CDR3 reads CASSLARGEGGYTF. For the CDR3, the DNA is TGCGCCAGCAGCTTGGCCAGGGGTGAGGGAGGCTACACCTTC.